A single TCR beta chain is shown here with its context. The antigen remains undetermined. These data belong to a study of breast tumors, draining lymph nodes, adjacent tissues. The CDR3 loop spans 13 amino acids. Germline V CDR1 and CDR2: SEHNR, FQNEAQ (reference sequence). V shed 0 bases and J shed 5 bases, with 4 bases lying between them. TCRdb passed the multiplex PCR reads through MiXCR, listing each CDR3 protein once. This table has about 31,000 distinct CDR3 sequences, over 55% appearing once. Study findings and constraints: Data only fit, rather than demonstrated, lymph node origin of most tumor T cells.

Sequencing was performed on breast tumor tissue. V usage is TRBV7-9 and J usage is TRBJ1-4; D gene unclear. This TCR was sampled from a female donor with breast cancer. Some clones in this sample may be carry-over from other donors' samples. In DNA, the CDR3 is TGTGCCAGCAGCTTAGCCCCCAATGAAAAACTGTTTTTT. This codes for CASSLAPNEKLFF.